This passage covers 4 T cell receptor beta chains from one sample sequenced in a study of cytomegalovirus exposure and HLA in healthy donors. Produced via immunoSEQ multiplex PCR; TCRdb's table is partial and in-frame only. Of 250,000 to 400,000 clones listed, approximately 85% were seen once; the top ten hold 0.9% to 1%. Sequenced material: PBMCs. These receptors were obtained from a man under 40 in good health and CMV-seronegative.

The chain couples TRBV27 to TRBJ2-1, with 7 bases aligning to TRBD1. With 5 bases clipped from V and 4 bases from J, the junction kept 5 bases outside the gene matches. The germline gives CDR1 MNHEY, CDR2 SMNVEV (reference sequence). This CDR3 is built from 14 residues. The CDR3 spells CASSPGQLYNEQFF. The CDR3 nucleotides read TGTGCCAGCAGTCCGGGACAGCTTTACAATGAGCAGTTCTTC.

The chain employs TRBV7-8 and TRBJ2-7; 10 nucleotides match TRBD2. The junction had 4 bases not matched to a gene; V was cut back by 2 bases and J by 3 bases. Germline values: CDR1 SGHVS, CDR2 FQNEAQ. The CDR3 length is 15 residues. CDR3 in DNA: TGTGCCAGCAGCTTATCACTAGCGGGATTCTACGAGCAGTACTTC. Encoded protein: CASSLSLAGFYEQYF.

This chain joins TRBV11-3 and TRBJ2-3; 8 nucleotides agree with TRBD1. CDR1 is SGHNT, CDR2 YENEEA, per germline. The CDR3 totals 14 residues. The V segment lost 4 bases and the J segment 4 bases; nucleotides outside the gene matches: 4. The CDR3 is CASSSRGRPDTQYF. In DNA form, the CDR3 reads TGTGCCAGCAGCTCCAGGGGGCGCCCAGATACGCAGTATTTT.

This rearrangement joins TRBV4-3 to TRBJ2-2, with D possibly matching TRBD1 (7 bases). Per germline, CDR1 LGHNA and CDR2 YSLEER. The V end was cut by 1 base, the J end by 0 bases, with 9 bases between. The CDR3 covers 16 residues. The CDR3 reads CASSQARGANTGELFF. In DNA form, the CDR3 reads TGCGCCAGCAGCCAAGCCAGGGGGGCGAACACCGGGGAGCTGTTTTTT.